This note documents a single T cell receptor beta chain sequence. The V and J ends lost 0 bases and 8 bases, in that order; junction bases with no gene match: 5. This CDR3 contains 15 residues. CDR1 is SGDLS and CDR2 is YYNGEE in the germline V gene. Original methodology: Amplification of reference gene primers provided the estimated nucleated cell counts. TCRdb's copy holds only in-frame clones and misses some; the assay was immunoSEQ multiplex PCR. The V and J calls and clone size are taken from that table; D and trimming were inferred from the DNA. The sample has about 230,000 clones, around four fifths seen once. The data were taken from a study of blood T cell repertoires in COVID-19. About the study: Samples taken during acute and convalescent COVID-19 were collected in the United States, Italy and Spain. PBMCs, B-cell-depleted T cells, or T cells were the source of the cDNA or gDNA that made up the material.

Sequencing was done on a sample of peripheral blood. V usage is TRBV9 and J usage is TRBJ1-2; TRBD1 aligns across 12 bases. The clonotype originates from a woman between 65 and 79 years old with active or convalescent COVID-19. CDR3 in amino acids: CASSVGDRGQEGYTF. CDR3 sequence (DNA): TGTGCCAGCAGCGTAGGGGACAGGGGGCAGGAAGGCTACACCTTC.